The 14 T cell receptor beta chains reported below all come from one sample, sequenced in a study of a mutant IDH1 vaccine in newly diagnosed glioma. Data came from immunoSEQ multiplex PCR; TCRdb stores just in-frame clones and leaves some out. The sample includes 65,000 to 85,000 clones, more than 85% of them seen just once. Their recognized antigens are unknown. Indicated time point: week 35, safety follow-up. Topical imiquimod was applied with each vaccine dose, which held 300 ug of mutant IDH1 20-mer peptide. Source: PBMCs, taken from a glioma patient whose treatment included an IDH1 peptide vaccine. These receptors all stem from a man aged 25 to 45 with glioma.

The chain links TRBV6-6 to TRBJ1-6; 7 nucleotides align to TRBD1. With V trimmed by 2 bases and J by 4 bases, 5 bases remained unmatched. The CDR3 covers 16 residues. CDR1 and CDR2 from the germline V gene are MNHNY and SVGAGI (reference sequence). The CDR3 reads CASSYRLGQYNSPLHF. The DNA for the CDR3 is TGTGCCAGCAGTTACCGGTTGGGACAGTATAATTCACCCCTCCACTTT.

The rearrangement links TRBV6-5 to TRBJ2-3, with D maybe TRBD1 (6 bases). Trimming shortened V by 4 bases and J by 2 bases, and 13 bases separated the two germline ends. The CDR3 consists of 15 residues. The germline CDR1 and CDR2 sequences are MNHEY and SVGAGI. In DNA, the CDR3 is TGTGCCAGCAGTTGGACAGCAAAGACCACAGATACGCAGTATTTT. It translates to CASSWTAKTTDTQYF.

This chain joins TRBV4-3 and TRBJ2-3, with D hard to call. This CDR3 contains 16 residues. V was pared by 0 bases and J by 1 base, with 11 bases between. From germline, CDR1 is LGHNA and CDR2 YSLEER. In DNA form, the CDR3 reads TGCGCCAGCAGCCAAGAGGCGCAGGTGGGCACAGATACGCAGTATTTT. This gives the protein CASSQEAQVGTDTQYF.

This CDR3 reads CASSLKGFYNEQFF. DNA for the CDR3: TGTGCCAGCAGTTTAAAGGGATTCTACAATGAGCAGTTCTTC. The chain employs TRBV27 and TRBJ2-1; D is undetermined. The germline V gene encodes CDR1 MNHEY and CDR2 SMNVEV (reference sequence). Trimming left V 2 bases short and J 3 bases short, with 8 bases between. The CDR3 has 14 amino acids.

This sequence joins TRBV7-6 and TRBJ2-5; a possible D gene is TRBD2 (6 bases). The V gene's germline CDR1 is SGHVS and CDR2 FNYEAQ. This CDR3 spans 17 amino acids. Deletions cut 5 bases from V and 5 bases from J, with 24 bases between. CDR3 in amino acids: CASSRDYGLQARETQYF. The CDR3, as DNA: TGTGCCAGCAGCCGCGACTATGGACTACAGGCTAGGGAGACCCAGTACTTC.

This clone was detected only a few times. The J gene is TRBJ1-1, the V gene TRBV5-1, with D maybe TRBD1 (6 bases). The CDR3 is 15 amino acids. Germline-derived CDR1 and CDR2 are SGHRS and YFSETQ. Trimming took 4 bases from V and 4 from J, leaving 17 bases between them. The CDR3 DNA sequence: TGCGCCAGCAGCGGAACGACAGGTGCTAGCACTGAAGCTTTCTTT. Amino acid sequence: CASSGTTGASTEAFF.

The J gene is TRBJ2-5, the V gene TRBV28, with D unresolved. The V gene lost 3 bases and the J gene lost 7 bases, with 9 bases spanning the gap. The germline V gene encodes CDR1 MDHEN and CDR2 SYDVKM. CDR3 length equals 12 residues. This chain's CDR3 is CASSLWVGTQYF. The CDR3 coding sequence is TGTGCCAGCAGTTTGTGGGTAGGGACCCAGTACTTC.

The chain is built from TRBV7-9 and TRBJ2-5; D perhaps matches TRBD2 (5 bases). V lost 5 bases and J 5 bases, leaving 15 bases between the germline ends. The CDR3 length is 14 residues. CDR1 is SEHNR and CDR2 is FQNEAQ in the germline V gene (reference sequence). The CDR3 region is CASSPRASRETQYF. The CDR3 DNA sequence: TGTGCCAGCAGCCCGAGGGCTAGTAGGGAGACCCAGTACTTC.

V is TRBV7-2 and J is TRBJ2-1; 9 bases map to TRBD1. J gave up 8 bases and V 2 bases, and 7 bases lay outside the gene matches. In germline, CDR1 is SGHTA, CDR2 FQGNSA. The CDR3 loop spans 15 amino acids. CDR3 region: CASSLYGQGYDEQFF. The CDR3 DNA is TGTGCCAGCAGCTTATACGGACAGGGGTACGATGAGCAGTTCTTC.

The V and J genes are TRBV27 and TRBJ2-4; D might be TRBD1 or TRBD2, each matching 6 bases. The CDR3 has 14 amino acids. Germline CDR1 reads MNHEY; CDR2 reads SMNVEV (reference sequence). V lost 3 bases and J 10 bases, leaving 16 bases between the germline ends. The CDR3 is CASSFSGAEGIQYF. The CDR3 coding sequence is TGTGCCAGCAGTTTCTCGGGGGCGGAGGGTATTCAGTACTTC.

The chain employs TRBV6-4 and TRBJ2-3; no clear D gene. Germline V gives CDR1 MRHNA, CDR2 SNTAGT. The CDR3 length is 14 residues. The ends were cut back, 2 bases at V and 4 bases at J, with 10 bases in the middle. Here the CDR3 reads CASSDGPDSDTQYF. The CDR3 DNA is TGTGCCAGCAGTGACGGACCAGACTCAGATACGCAGTATTTT.

The rearrangement uses TRBV5-1 and TRBJ2-1; 7 bases line up with TRBD2. The germline V gene encodes CDR1 SGHRS and CDR2 YFSETQ. Losses at the gene ends were 4 bases for V and 8 bases for J; bases not matched to a gene: 9. The CDR3 spans 14 residues. The CDR3 DNA reads as TGCGCCAGCAGCCCGGGAGGTGTCGGGCATGAGCAGTTCTTC. As protein: CASSPGGVGHEQFF.

This rearrangement joins TRBV7-2 to TRBJ2-1; tentative D call: TRBD2 (6 bases). The V gene's germline CDR1 is SGHTA and CDR2 FQGNSA. The CDR3 extends over 14 amino acids. Trimming shortened V by 4 bases and J by 10 bases, and 17 bases separated the two germline ends. As DNA, the CDR3 is TGTGCCAGCAGCTCCCCTGGGGGGATCAAAGAGCAGTTCTTC. Translated: CASSSPGGIKEQFF.

The chain uses TRBV19 and TRBJ2-1, with TRBD1 as a possible D gene (5 bases). The V gene lost 4 bases and the J gene lost 0 bases, with 16 bases spanning the gap. Germline V gene lookup returns CDR1 LNHDA and CDR2 SQIVND (reference sequence). This CDR3 is 17 amino acids long. The CDR3 spells CASSKIIGDSSYNEQFF. The CDR3 bases are TGTGCCAGTAGTAAGATTATAGGGGATAGCTCCTACAATGAGCAGTTCTTC.